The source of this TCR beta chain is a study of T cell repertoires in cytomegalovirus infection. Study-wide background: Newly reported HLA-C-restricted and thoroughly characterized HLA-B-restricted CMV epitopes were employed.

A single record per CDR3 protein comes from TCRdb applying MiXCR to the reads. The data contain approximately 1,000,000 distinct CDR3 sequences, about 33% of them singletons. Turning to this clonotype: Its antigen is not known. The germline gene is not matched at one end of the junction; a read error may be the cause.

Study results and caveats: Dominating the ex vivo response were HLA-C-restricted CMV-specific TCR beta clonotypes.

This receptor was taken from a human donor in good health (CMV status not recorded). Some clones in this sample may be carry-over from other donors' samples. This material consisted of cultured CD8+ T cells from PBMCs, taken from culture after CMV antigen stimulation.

CDR3 bases: TGTGTCAGCAGCGTAGCTACCCACGGACTAGCGGGGGGACCATACAATGAGCAGTTCTTC. Translated, it gives CVSSVATHGLAGGPYNEQFF. This rearrangement joins TRBV9 to TRBJ2-1, with 14 bases matching TRBD2. The CDR3 consists of 20 residues. Per the germline V gene, CDR1 is SGDLS and CDR2 is YYNGEE. The full variable domain, its missing parts supplied by reference TRBV9 and TRBJ2-1, is DSGVTQTPKHLITATGQRVTLRCSPRSGDLSVYWYQQSLDQGLQFLIQYYNGEERAKGNILERFSAQQFPDLHSELNLSSLELGDSALYFCVSSVATHGLAGGPYNEQFFGPGTRLTVL.